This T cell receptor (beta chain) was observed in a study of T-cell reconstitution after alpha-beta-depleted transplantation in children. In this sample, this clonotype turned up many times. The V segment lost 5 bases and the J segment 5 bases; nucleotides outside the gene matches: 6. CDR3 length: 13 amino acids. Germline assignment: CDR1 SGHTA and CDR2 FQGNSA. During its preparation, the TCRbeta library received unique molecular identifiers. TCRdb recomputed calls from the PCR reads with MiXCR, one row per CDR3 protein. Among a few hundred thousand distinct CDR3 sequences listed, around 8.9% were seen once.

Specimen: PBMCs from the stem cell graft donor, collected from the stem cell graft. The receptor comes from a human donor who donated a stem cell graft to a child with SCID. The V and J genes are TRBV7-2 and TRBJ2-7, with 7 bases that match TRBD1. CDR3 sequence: CASSQTGIHEQYF. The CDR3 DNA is TGTGCCAGCAGCCAGACAGGGATCCACGAGCAGTACTTC.